The 26 T cell receptor beta chains below all came from one sample that was sequenced in a study of shared clonotypes between healthy human individuals. The data were produced by immunoSEQ multiplex PCR, yet TCRdb's version contains in-frame clones alone and is incomplete. The sample comprises 550,000 to 800,000 clones, 90% of which are singletons, and 30% to 40% rests with the top ten. Sequenced: memory CD8+ T cells from PBMCs. The subset was: CD45RO+ cells pooled with CCR7-negative TemRA cells. These receptors were obtained from a man aged 18 to 29 in good health. Some clones in this sample may be carry-over from other donors' samples.

Comment on this clone: The same CDR3 also results from other DNA sequences found in this sample. The chain couples TRBV29-1 to TRBJ1-1; D might be TRBD1 (5 bases). CDR1 is SQVTM and CDR2 is ANQGSEA in the germline V gene. CDR3 length: 12 amino acids. V lost 3 bases, J lost 5 bases, and 10 bases lay in between. The DNA for the CDR3 is TGCAGCGTTGATGGGGGAGGGACTGAAGCTTTCTTT. As protein: CSVDGGGTEAFF.

This chain joins TRBV9 and TRBJ2-1; 8 nucleotides agree with TRBD2. The V gene's germline CDR1 is SGDLS and CDR2 YYNGEE. The J segment lost 8 bases and the V segment lost 0 bases, leaving 7 bases of the junction unmatched. The CDR3 extends over 15 amino acids. CDR3 region: CASSVGSGGPYEQFF. CDR3 bases: TGTGCCAGCAGCGTAGGATCGGGAGGGCCGTATGAGCAGTTCTTC. The complete variable domain, with remaining parts taken from reference TRBV9 and TRBJ2-1, reads DSGVTQTPKHLITATGQRVTLRCSPRSGDLSVYWYQQSLDQGLQFLIQYYNGEERAKGNILERFSAQQFPDLHSELNLSSLELGDSALYFCASSVGSGGPYEQFFGPGTRLTVL.

The V and J genes are TRBV9 and TRBJ2-5; perhaps TRBD2 as D (7 bases). Germline V gene lookup returns CDR1 SGDLS and CDR2 YYNGEE. V lost 0 bases, J lost 1 base, and 13 bases lay in between. The CDR3 is made up of 16 amino acids. The CDR3 DNA sequence: TGTGCCAGCAGCGTAGATGGGCGGGGGCTCCAAGAGACCCAGTACTTC. It translates to CASSVDGRGLQETQYF.

The chain links TRBV5-6 to TRBJ1-1; 8 bases are a match to TRBD1. The CDR3 is 16 residues long. The V and J ends lost 4 bases and 4 bases, in that order; junction bases with no gene match: 12. Germline V CDR1 and CDR2: SGHDT, YYEEEE. The CDR3 region is CASSLRQGSQVTEAFF. The CDR3 nucleotides are TGTGCCAGCAGCCTACGACAGGGGTCCCAAGTCACTGAAGCTTTCTTT.

In this sample, this clone turned up once. The CDR3 here is CASGGPPDYGYTF. In nucleotides, the CDR3 is TGTGCCAGCGGGGGACCGCCGGACTATGGCTACACCTTC. This chain links TRBV7-8 with TRBJ1-2; possibly TRBD1 for D (5 bases). The V and J ends lost 8 bases and 3 bases respectively, with 13 bases between them. The CDR3 has 13 amino acids. In germline, CDR1 is SGHVS, CDR2 FQNEAQ. Supplemented by reference TRBV7-8 and TRBJ1-2, the full variable domain reads GAGVSQSPRYKVAKRGQDVALRCDPISGHVSLFWYQQALGQGPEFLTYFQNEAQLDKSGLPSDRFFAERPEGSVSTLKIQRTQQEDSAVYLCASGGPPDYGYTFGSGTRLTVV.

The chain is built from TRBV27 and TRBJ1-5; D may be TRBD1 (5 bases). Germline CDR1 MNHEY, CDR2 SMNVEV (reference sequence). This CDR3 spans 14 amino acids. Trimming removed 6 bases at V and 7 bases at J, with 16 bases between. The CDR3 DNA reads TGTGCCAGCAGCATCCGGGACCAGCGGCAGCCCCAGCATTTT. Encoded protein: CASSIRDQRQPQHF.

The CDR3 DNA reads as TGTGCCAGCAGTTCGGCACAGGGATATTCACCCCTCCACTTT. Translation gives CASSSAQGYSPLHF. This rearrangement joins TRBV27 to TRBJ1-6; maybe TRBD1 (6 bases). This CDR3 spans 14 amino acids. Germline V gene data show CDR1 as MNHEY and CDR2 as SMNVEV (reference sequence). V shed 4 bases and J shed 8 bases, with 12 bases lying between them.

V and J are TRBV5-1 and TRBJ2-1; 7 bases are shared with TRBD1. This CDR3 is 14 amino acids long. Germline V gene sequence: CDR1 SGHRS, CDR2 YFSETQ. Germline trimming cut 7 bases from V and 4 bases from J; bases unmatched to any gene: 8. CDR3 residues: CASGDRALYNEQFF. CDR3 DNA: TGCGCCAGCGGAGACAGGGCTCTTTACAATGAGCAGTTCTTC.

This sequence joins TRBV18 and TRBJ2-5; 9 nucleotides line up with TRBD2. CDR1 is KGHSH, CDR2 LQKENI, per germline. This CDR3 is 15 amino acids long. V lost 0 bases, J lost 5 bases, and 4 bases stayed unmatched. CDR3 sequence reads: CASSPPSGRGETQYF. The CDR3 bases are TGTGCCAGCTCACCACCTAGCGGGAGAGGGGAGACCCAGTACTTC. The full variable domain, rest sourced from reference TRBV18 and TRBJ2-5, is NAGVMQNPRHLVRRRGQEARLRCSPMKGHSHVYWYRQLPEEGLKFMVYLQKENIIDESGMPKERFSAEFPKEGPSILRIQQVVRGDSAAYFCASSPPSGRGETQYFGPGTRLLVL.

The rearrangement joins TRBV6-5 to TRBJ1-3; TRBD1 matches 9 bases. J was trimmed by 7 bases and V by 5 bases; bases with no gene match: 9. CDR1 and CDR2 (germline): MNHEY, SVGAGI. CDR3 length: 15 residues. CDR3 DNA sequence: TGTGCCAGCAGTACCCGGGACAGGGCCCGGAACACCATATATTTT. It specifies CASSTRDRARNTIYF.

Only a few counts were recorded for this clone. The rearrangement links TRBV29-1 to TRBJ1-1, with D possibly TRBD1 on 6 matching bases. The CDR3 consists of 12 residues. The germline V gene has CDR1 SQVTM and CDR2 ANQGSEA. Between the trimmed V and J ends, which lost 8 bases and 5 bases, there was a span of 15 bases. The chain's CDR3 is CSSIKGETEAFF. CDR3 bases: TGCAGCTCGATTAAGGGGGAGACTGAAGCTTTCTTT.

This clone was recorded once. The chain carries TRBV27 and TRBJ2-7; the match to TRBD2 covers 10 bases. Germline CDR1 MNHEY, CDR2 SMNVEV (reference sequence). The CDR3 has 15 residues. After removal of 2 bases from V and 6 bases from J, the junction contained 7 bases not matched to a gene. The CDR3 DNA reads TGTGCCAGCAGTTTAAGGATAGCGGGAGGCACCGAGCAGTACTTC. This sequence encodes CASSLRIAGGTEQYF.

This sequence joins TRBV11-3 and TRBJ2-1, with a weak D call TRBD2 (5 bases). With 5 bases removed from V and 0 bases from J, the gap between germline ends came to 14 bases. This CDR3 has 16 residues. CDR1 SGHNT and CDR2 YENEEA come from the germline V gene. The CDR3 is CASSLGLQSSYNEQFF. The CDR3 DNA sequence: TGTGCCAGCAGCCTCGGACTCCAAAGCTCCTACAATGAGCAGTTCTTC.

The chain uses TRBV19 and TRBJ1-3; D may be TRBD1 (5 bases). This CDR3 comprises 14 residues. CDR1 is LNHDA, CDR2 SQIVND, per germline (reference sequence). With 10 bases removed from V and 3 bases from J, the gap between germline ends came to 16 bases. The DNA for the CDR3 is TGTGCCACCCGGGGGAGTTTCAGTGGAAACACCATATATTTT. It is translated as CATRGSFSGNTIYF.

The rearrangement joins TRBV27 to TRBJ2-7, with D hard to call. CDR1 and CDR2 (germline): MNHEY, SMNVEV (reference sequence). V was clipped by 6 bases and J by 3 bases, with 15 bases between them. The CDR3 spans 14 residues. The CDR3 nucleotides read TGTGCCAGCAGGAAGATAGGGATTTTCTACGAGCAGTACTTC. Its protein is CASRKIGIFYEQYF.

The rearrangement links TRBV7-9 to TRBJ2-1, with D unresolved. Trimming shortened V by 6 bases and J by 8 bases, and 17 bases separated the two germline ends. The CDR3 extends over 14 amino acids. Germline values: CDR1 SEHNR, CDR2 FQNEAQ (reference sequence). The CDR3 spells CASRSSHPVDEQFF. CDR3 in DNA: TGTGCCAGCAGGTCGTCTCACCCCGTAGATGAGCAGTTCTTC.

For the CDR3, the DNA is TGTGCCAGCAGCTCGGGACTAGCGTCCCCCAATGAGCAGTTCTTC. It yields the protein CASSSGLASPNEQFF. The chain is built from TRBV5-5 and TRBJ2-1, with TRBD2 matching 10 bases. CDR1 and CDR2 from the germline V gene are SGHKS and YYEKEE (reference sequence). The CDR3 consists of 15 residues. With 3 bases clipped from V and 6 bases from J, the junction kept 6 bases outside the gene matches.

This chain uses TRBV11-2 with TRBJ2-5; 8 bases fit TRBD1. This CDR3 is built from 14 residues. Germline V gene sequence: CDR1 SGHAT, CDR2 FQNNGV. V lost 5 bases, J lost 5 bases, and 7 bases stayed unmatched. CDR3 coding DNA: TGTGCCAGCAGCAACCAGGGGGCCCGGGAGACCCAGTACTTC. This codes for CASSNQGARETQYF.

V is TRBV5-5 and J is TRBJ2-7; 9 bases are shared with TRBD2. J gave up 2 bases and V 0 bases, and 6 bases lay outside the gene matches. The CDR3 length is 16 residues. Germline loops: CDR1 SGHKS, CDR2 YYEKEE (reference sequence). CDR3 loop: CASSLAPLAGTYEQYF. In DNA, the CDR3 is TGTGCCAGCAGCTTGGCCCCGCTAGCGGGAACCTACGAGCAGTACTTC.

CDR3 nucleotides: TGTGCCAGCAGCTCCGGGACTACTAACACCGGGGAGCTGTTTTTT. It specifies CASSSGTTNTGELFF. The rearrangement links TRBV11-2 to TRBJ2-2; 7 bases line up with TRBD2. The CDR3 is made up of 15 amino acids. Trimming took 4 bases from V and 2 from J; bases not matched to a gene: 4. Per the germline V gene, CDR1 is SGHAT and CDR2 is FQNNGV. The full variable domain, in which reference TRBV11-2 and TRBJ2-2 provide the parts outside the CDR3, is EAGVAQSPRYKIIEKRQSVAFWCNPISGHATLYWYQQILGQGPKLLIQFQNNGVVDDSQLPKDRFSAERLKGVDSTLKIQPAKLEDSAVYLCASSSGTTNTGELFFGEGSRLTVL.

A note on this clone: Relative to the germline gene, one junction end is altered; a read error may explain this. This sequence joins TRBV6-5 and TRBJ1-4, with D uncertain. Germline CDR1 and CDR2: MNHEY and SVGAGI. The CDR3 consists of 15 residues. DNA for the CDR3: TGTGCCAGCAGTCACTCGAGGCAGTCGAATGAAAAACTGTTTTTT. It is translated as CASSHSRQSNEKLFF.

The V call is TRBV28, the J call TRBJ2-7; tentatively, D is TRBD1 (7 bases). With 2 bases removed from V and 5 bases from J, the gap between germline ends came to 13 bases. This CDR3 has 14 amino acids. Looked up from germline, CDR1 is MDHEN and CDR2 is SYDVKM. For the CDR3, the DNA is TGTGCCAGCAGTTTAACGGGAGACAGGGACGAGCAGTACTTC. Translation gives CASSLTGDRDEQYF. Filled out from reference TRBV28 and TRBJ2-7, the complete variable domain reads DVKVTQSSRYLVKRTGEKVFLECVQDMDHENMFWYRQDPGLGLRLIYFSYDVKMKEKGDIPEGYSVSREKKERFSLILESASTNQTSMYLCASSLTGDRDEQYFGPGTRLTVT.

The genes are TRBV4-3 and TRBJ2-1; D call uncertain. The CDR3 extends over 14 amino acids. V was cut by 1 base and J by 3 bases, with 7 bases left in between. Per the germline V gene, CDR1 is LGHNA and CDR2 is YSLEER. CDR3 sequence: CASSQGVFYNEQFF. The CDR3 DNA sequence: TGCGCCAGCAGCCAAGGGGTTTTCTACAATGAGCAGTTCTTC.

The chain recombines TRBV10-1 with TRBJ2-7; tentative D call: TRBD1 (5 bases). The CDR3 is 17 amino acids. Trimming removed 2 bases from V and 1 base from J, with 18 bases in between. Germline CDR1 and CDR2: WNHNN and SYGVQD (reference sequence). Here the CDR3 DNA reads TGCGCCAGCAGTGAGCCGACGATTAGGGGCCGTTCCTACGAGCAGTACTTC. Amino acid sequence: CASSEPTIRGRSYEQYF.

V gene TRBV4-3 combines with J gene TRBJ2-6; D may be TRBD2 (5 bases). This CDR3 contains 19 residues. V lost 1 base and J 2 bases, leaving 18 bases between the germline ends. CDR1 and CDR2 from the germline V gene are LGHNA and YSLEER. DNA for the CDR3: TGCGCCAGCAGCCAAGTAGGATCTTTTCTGGAGGCTGGGGCCAACGTCCTGACTTTC. Amino acids: CASSQVGSFLEAGANVLTF.

Comments on this clone: The sample has other DNA sequences that encode this CDR3 too. The chain joins TRBV4-3 to TRBJ2-1; no definite D call. This CDR3 is built from 15 residues. Germline V CDR1 and CDR2: LGHNA, YSLEER. The germline V and J ends were trimmed by 0 bases and 1 base, with 7 bases remaining between them. CDR3 sequence: CASSQDLGSYNEQFF. For the CDR3, the DNA is TGCGCCAGCAGCCAAGATTTGGGTTCCTACAATGAGCAGTTCTTC.